This T cell receptor (beta chain) was recorded in a study of control samples from healthy donors and cancer patients. The CDR3 covers 15 residues. Trimming removed 5 bases from V and 3 bases from J; junction bases left unmatched: 9. The germline V gene has CDR1 SEHNR and CDR2 FQNEAQ (reference sequence). Here immunoSEQ multiplex PCR was the method, and the copy in TCRdb shows in-frame clones only, minus some. The data show more than 100,000 clones, 85% to 95% seen once. The chain has TRBV7-9 and TRBJ1-1; 7 nucleotides align to TRBD1. Sequencing was carried out using blood. The source is a man between 18 and 29 years old in good health. The CDR3 region has the DNA TGTGCCAGCAGCCGGACAGGCGGGTCCCACACTGAAGCTTTCTTT. It codes for CASSRTGGSHTEAFF.